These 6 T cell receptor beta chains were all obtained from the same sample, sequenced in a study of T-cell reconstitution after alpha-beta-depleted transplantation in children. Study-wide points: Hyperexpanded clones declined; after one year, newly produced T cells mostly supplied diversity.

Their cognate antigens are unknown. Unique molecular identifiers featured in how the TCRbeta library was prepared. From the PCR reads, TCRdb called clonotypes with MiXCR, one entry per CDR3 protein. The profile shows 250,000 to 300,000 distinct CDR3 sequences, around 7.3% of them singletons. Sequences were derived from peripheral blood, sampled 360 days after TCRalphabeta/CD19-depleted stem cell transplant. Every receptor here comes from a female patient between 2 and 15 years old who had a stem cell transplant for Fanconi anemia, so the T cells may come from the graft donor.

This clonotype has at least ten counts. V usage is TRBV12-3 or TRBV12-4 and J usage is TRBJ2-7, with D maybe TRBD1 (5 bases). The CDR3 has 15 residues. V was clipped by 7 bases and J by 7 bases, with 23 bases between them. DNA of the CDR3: TGTGCCAGCATCGTAGACGGGTCTCCAAAGGGGGAGCAGTACTTC. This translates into CASIVDGSPKGEQYF.

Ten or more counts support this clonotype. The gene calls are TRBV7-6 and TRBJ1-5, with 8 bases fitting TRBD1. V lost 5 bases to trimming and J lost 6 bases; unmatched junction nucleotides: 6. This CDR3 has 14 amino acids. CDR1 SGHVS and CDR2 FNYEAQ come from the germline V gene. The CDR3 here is CASSRTGSGQPQHF. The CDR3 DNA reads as TGTGCCAGCAGCCGGACAGGGTCGGGTCAGCCCCAGCATTTT.

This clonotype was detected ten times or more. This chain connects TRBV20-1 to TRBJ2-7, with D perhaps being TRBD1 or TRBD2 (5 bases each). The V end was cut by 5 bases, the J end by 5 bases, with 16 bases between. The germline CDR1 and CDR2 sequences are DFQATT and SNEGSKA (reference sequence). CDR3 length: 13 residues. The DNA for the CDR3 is TGCAGTGCTGGGGACCACATGCAGGACGAGCAGTACTTC. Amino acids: CSAGDHMQDEQYF.

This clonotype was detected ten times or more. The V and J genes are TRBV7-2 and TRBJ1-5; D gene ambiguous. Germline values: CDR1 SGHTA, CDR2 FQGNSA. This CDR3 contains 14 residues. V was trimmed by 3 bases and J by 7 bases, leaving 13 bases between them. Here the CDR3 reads CASSFSGRDQPQHF. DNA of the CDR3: TGTGCCAGCAGCTTTAGTGGGAGAGACCAGCCCCAGCATTTT.

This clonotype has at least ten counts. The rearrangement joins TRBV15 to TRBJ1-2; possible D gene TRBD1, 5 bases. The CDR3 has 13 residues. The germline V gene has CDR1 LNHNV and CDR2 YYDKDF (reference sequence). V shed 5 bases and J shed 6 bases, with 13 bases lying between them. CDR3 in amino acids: CATSSRVGDGYTF. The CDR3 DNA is TGTGCCACCAGCTCCAGGGTGGGAGATGGCTACACCTTC. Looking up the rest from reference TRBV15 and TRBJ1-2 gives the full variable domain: DAMVIQNPRYQVTQFGKPVTLSCSQTLNHNVMYWYQQKSSQAPKLLFHYYDKDFNNEADTPDNFQSRRPNTSFCFLDIRSPGLGDTAMYLCATSSRVGDGYTFGSGTRLTVV.

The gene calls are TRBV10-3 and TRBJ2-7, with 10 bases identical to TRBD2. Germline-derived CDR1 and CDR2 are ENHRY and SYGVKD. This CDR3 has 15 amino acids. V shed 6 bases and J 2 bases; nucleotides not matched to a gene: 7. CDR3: CAISASGGGTYEQYF. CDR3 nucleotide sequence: TGTGCCATCAGCGCGAGCGGGGGGGGAACCTACGAGCAGTACTTC.